These 17 T cell receptor beta chains originate from one sample sequenced in a study of identical twins. MiXCR, applied by TCRdb to the 5' RACE reads, yields one record per CDR3 protein. The table has about 720,000 distinct CDR3 sequences, about 18% seen once. The sample was also linked to a second study, of T cells expressing NK-cell markers.

The sample consisted of PBMCs. The receptors originated from a woman aged 18 to 35 in good health.

The J gene is TRBJ1-5, the V gene TRBV20-1; D not certain. The V end lost 0 bases, the J end lost 0 bases, and 6 bases lay between the germline ends. The CDR3 covers 14 residues. In germline, CDR1 is DFQATT, CDR2 SNEGSKA (reference sequence). This chain's CDR3 is CSARDVNSNQPQHF. In nucleotides, the CDR3 is TGCAGTGCTAGAGATGTGAATAGCAATCAGCCCCAGCATTTT.

V is TRBV3-1 and J is TRBJ2-7; D perhaps matches TRBD2 (5 bases). Germline CDR1 reads LGHDT; CDR2 reads YNNKEL (reference sequence). CDR3 length equals 11 residues. Trimming removed 9 bases from V and 5 bases from J, with 11 bases in between. CDR3 amino acids: CASRGFNEQYF. Here the CDR3 DNA reads TGTGCCAGTCGGGGTTTTAACGAGCAGTACTTC.

This clonotype has a handful of counts. The V and J genes are TRBV7-2 and TRBJ2-3; no clear D. With 7 bases removed from V and 6 bases from J, the gap between germline ends came to 11 bases. The germline V gene has CDR1 SGHTA and CDR2 FQGNSA. This CDR3 is built from 12 residues. The CDR3 coding sequence is TGTGCCAGCACCTCGGCGGCCGATACGCAGTATTTT. Protein sequence: CASTSAADTQYF.

With regard to this clonotype: One junction end does not reproduce the germline sequence, and a read error may be involved. The V and J genes are TRBV7-9 and TRBJ1-1, with unresolved D. The germline CDR1 and CDR2 sequences are SEHNR and FQNEAQ (reference sequence). CDR3 length: 8 amino acids. The CDR3 sequence: CASSPFHF. As DNA, the CDR3 is TGTGCCAGCAGCCCATTTCATTTT.

This clonotype occurred a few times. This sequence joins TRBV5-1 and TRBJ2-3; 13 bases fit TRBD2. The CDR3 loop spans 14 amino acids. CDR1 and CDR2 from the germline V gene are SGHRS and YFSETQ. V shed 4 bases and J 14 bases; nucleotides not matched to a gene: 10. Written as DNA, the CDR3 is TGCGCCAGCAGCGCGCAGACTAGCGGGGGGCCCCGGTATTTT. Its protein is CASSAQTSGGPRYF.

V gene TRBV5-1 combines with J gene TRBJ2-2, with 11 positions matching TRBD2. V lost 4 bases to trimming and J lost 5 bases; unmatched junction nucleotides: 19. Germline V gene data show CDR1 as SGHRS and CDR2 as YFSETQ. The length of the CDR3 is 20 residues. Here the CDR3 reads CASSLTSGGLRWFKTGELFF. CDR3 coding DNA: TGCGCCAGCAGCCTCACTAGCGGGGGCCTTAGGTGGTTCAAGACCGGGGAGCTGTTTTTT.

This clonotype has a count of ten or more. This sequence joins TRBV13 and TRBJ1-1, with D maybe TRBD1 (5 bases). The germline V and J ends were trimmed by 7 bases and 1 base, with 7 bases remaining between them. Germline CDR1 PRHDT, CDR2 FYEKMQ (reference sequence). CDR3 length equals 12 residues. In nucleotides, the CDR3 is TGTGCCAGCAAGGGGCAGAACACTGAAGCTTTCTTT. Encoded protein: CASKGQNTEAFF.

This rearrangement joins TRBV10-2 to TRBJ2-3; unclear D gene. This CDR3 is 13 amino acids long. Germline values: CDR1 WSHSY, CDR2 SAAADI. The germline V and J ends were trimmed by 1 base and 7 bases, with 9 bases remaining between them. CDR3 sequence: CASSELGSHTQYF. DNA for the CDR3: TGCGCCAGCAGTGAGTTGGGGTCTCATACGCAGTATTTT.

The chain links TRBV5-1 to TRBJ2-2; D is undetermined. Trimming took 5 bases from V and 0 from J, leaving 20 bases between them. CDR1 and CDR2 (germline): SGHRS, YFSETQ. This CDR3 contains 18 residues. This CDR3 is CASSLQRSTITNTGELFF. In DNA form, the CDR3 reads TGCGCCAGCAGTCTTCAGCGATCGACGATTACGAACACCGGGGAGCTGTTTTTT.

This clonotype was recorded a few times. The chain is built from TRBV29-1 and TRBJ2-1; TRBD1 agrees at 8 bases. V shed 4 bases, J shed 9 bases, and the junction held 8 bases outside the gene matches. Per the germline V gene, CDR1 is SQVTM and CDR2 is ANQGSEA. CDR3 length equals 13 residues. DNA for the CDR3: TGCAGCGTTGGTGGACAGGGAGGAGGTGAGCAGTTCTTC. This translates into CSVGGQGGGEQFF.

V is TRBV20-1 and J is TRBJ1-5; D uncertain. The germline V gene has CDR1 DFQATT and CDR2 SNEGSKA (reference sequence). Trimming cost V 6 bases and J 0 bases, with 18 bases left between them. This CDR3 region has 16 residues. CDR3 residues: CSAKDPRVISNQPQHF. The CDR3 DNA sequence: TGCAGTGCCAAGGACCCAAGAGTGATTAGCAATCAGCCCCAGCATTTT.

The table lists this clonotype with a few counts. The rearrangement joins TRBV5-5 to TRBJ1-5; D perhaps matches TRBD1 (6 bases). Trimming removed 5 bases from V and 7 bases from J, with 13 bases in between. The CDR3 loop spans 13 amino acids. Germline values: CDR1 SGHKS, CDR2 YYEKEE (reference sequence). The CDR3 nucleotides read TGTGCCAGCAGTTTAATCGACAGGCAGCCCCAGCATTTT. Its protein is CASSLIDRQPQHF.

The V and J genes are TRBV12-3 or TRBV12-4 and TRBJ2-1, with TRBD2 matching over 10 bases. V lost 5 bases and J lost 7; bases outside the gene matches: 5. The CDR3 runs to 14 residues. CDR3 in amino acids: CASSKLAGPNEQFF. DNA for the CDR3: TGTGCCAGCAGTAAACTAGCGGGACCGAATGAGCAGTTCTTC.

Only a few counts were recorded for this clonotype. The chain uses TRBV7-2 and TRBJ2-1; no clear D gene. V shed 4 bases and J shed 10 bases, with 11 bases lying between them. Germline V gives CDR1 SGHTA, CDR2 FQGNSA. CDR3 length: 12 residues. In DNA, the CDR3 is TGTGCCAGCAGCTCCGTTAGGGTCGAGCAGTTCTTC. Translated: CASSSVRVEQFF. The full variable domain, rest sourced from reference TRBV7-2 and TRBJ2-1, is GAGVSQSPSNKVTEKGKDVELRCDPISGHTALYWYRQSLGQGLEFLIYFQGNSAPDKSGLPSDRFSAERTGGSVSTLTIQRTQQEDSAVYLCASSSVRVEQFFGPGTRLTVL.

The genes are TRBV5-1 and TRBJ2-5, with unresolved D. From germline, CDR1 is SGHRS and CDR2 YFSETQ. The CDR3 extends over 14 amino acids. Between the trimmed V and J ends, which lost 0 bases and 7 bases, there was a span of 13 bases. The CDR3: CASSLEPEVGTQYF. As DNA, the CDR3 is TGCGCCAGCAGCTTGGAGCCAGAGGTCGGGACCCAGTACTTC.

The chain links TRBV12-3 or TRBV12-4 to TRBJ1-6, with D maybe TRBD1 (5 bases). The CDR3 contains 15 residues. Trimming took 5 bases from V and 7 from J, leaving 15 bases between them. CDR3 nucleotides: TGTGCCAGCAGTCCCGGAGGGGCCGTCAATTCACCCCTCCACTTT. Translating it yields CASSPGGAVNSPLHF.

V and J are TRBV6-2 or TRBV6-3 and TRBJ2-7, with 8 bases fitting TRBD1. J lost 3 bases, V lost 8 bases, and 12 bases had no gene match. CDR3 size: 15 residues. Per germline, CDR1 MNHEY and CDR2 SVGEGT. The CDR3 protein is CASSAPGQGHYEQYF. In DNA form, the CDR3 reads TGTGCCAGCTCCGCACCTGGACAGGGTCACTACGAGCAGTACTTC.